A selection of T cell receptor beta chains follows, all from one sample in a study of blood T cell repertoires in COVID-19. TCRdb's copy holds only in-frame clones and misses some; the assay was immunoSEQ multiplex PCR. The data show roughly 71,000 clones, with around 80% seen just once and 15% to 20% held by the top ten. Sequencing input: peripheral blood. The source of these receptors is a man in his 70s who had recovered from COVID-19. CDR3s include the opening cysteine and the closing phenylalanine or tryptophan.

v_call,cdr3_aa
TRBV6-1,CASSEASRVVGYERSGYGYTF
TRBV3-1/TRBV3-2,CASGGYNEQFF
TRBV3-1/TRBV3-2,CASSQALIGQGVRYGYTF
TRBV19,CASSPSPFRGVLQETQYF
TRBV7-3,CASSLYGGITDTQYF
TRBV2,CASSGDRGQETQYF
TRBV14,CASSQARQGSSEAFF
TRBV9,CASSVEQDTDTQYF
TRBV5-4,CASRVATGGGETQYF
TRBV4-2,CASSQEVGGTNQPQHF
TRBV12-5,CASGPWTSGSYEQYF
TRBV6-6,CASSPDSFESEKLFF
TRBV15,CATSRDLTDTDTQYF
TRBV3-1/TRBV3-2,CASSPGLAGSSEQFF
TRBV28,CASSYETGGRYEQYF
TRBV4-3,CASSQDLAGAGSPLHF
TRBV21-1,CASSPKTGPETQYF
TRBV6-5,CASRVTGYEQYF
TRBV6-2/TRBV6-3,CASSYAGGVGNQPQHF
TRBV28,CASSPAVDGAGNTIYF
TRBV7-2,CASSRTSEPYNEQFF
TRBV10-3,CAISSGQGNTEAFF
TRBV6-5,CASSSPGSGANVLTF
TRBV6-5,CASSYLGQGSTFYTF
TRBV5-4,CASSPTVGREAFF
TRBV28,CASRNNQLRQSYGYTF
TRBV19,CASSPRGQGGHQPQHF
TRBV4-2,CASSLTPRTGGYNEQFF
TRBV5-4,CASSSDRGRDEKLFF
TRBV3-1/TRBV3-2,CASSLLDYGYTF
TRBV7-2,CASSLEVGARGNIQYF
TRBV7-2,CASTELAGVVGELFF
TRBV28,CASSSSRGNDEQFF